The subject of this entry is one T cell receptor (beta chain). Its antigen remains unidentified. No base quality information exists; no much larger clone differs at one position. The library was generated by 5' RACE. The instrument given in TCRdb is Illumina HiSeq 2500. The second PCR ran for about 7 to 11 cycles and used a J-beta primer mix along with a sample-barcoded 5' primer. A unique molecular identifier was introduced onto each TCR beta cDNA molecule by a template-switch 5' adaptor carrying 12 random nucleotides. Each sample yielded at least 2.5 million CDR3-containing paired-end reads. First-strand cDNA was synthesized from all RNA with the Mint cDNA synthesis kit, primed by a TRBC-specific oligonucleotide. After uracil-DNA glycosylase treatment, a first 18-cycle PCR used universal primers M1SS and BC2_uni_R on all cDNA. The study's own analysis went as follows. For normalization, 1 million high-quality reads, each with a distinct molecular identifier, were randomly selected from each sample. Reads sharing molecular identifiers were discarded rather than binned into consensus sequences. MiTCR, with a Q25 quality threshold and the strictest error-elimination algorithm, was used for CDR3 identification, clonotype clustering and error correction. A nonparametric unseen species model with Euler transformation was used to estimate lower-bound total TCR beta diversity. Using fastp at Q25 and MiXCR, TCRdb reprocessed the public reads and kept productive beta chains. Rows with one shared CDR3 protein collapse into an entry with the most common genes and DNA. TCRdb, rather than the study authors, made the V and J calls. This sample gives about a million distinct CDR3 sequences in total; 51% of them show up just once. The top ten clonotypes cover 20% to 25% of the sample.

The data belong to a study of blood T cells in healthy people across ages (dated by TCRdb to between 2015 and 2016). Turning to the overall study: Template switching captured roughly one uniquely barcoded TCR beta cDNA molecule per two T cells in model experiments. Donors of different ages were randomly distributed across sequencing lanes to avoid experimental bias. The donors were split into four age groups: young (average about 15 years), middle-aged (around 37), aged (more than 60) and long-lived (under 90). Age-related changes in TCR beta repertoire diversity were measured in the study by deep sequencing normalized with unique cDNA molecular identifiers. The study analyzed two additional independent replicas of 1 million unique cDNA reads from the same blood draw for two donors, one aged 18 to 29 and one aged 80 or older. The study at large found these results: Compared with the aged group, more naive CD4+ T cells, fewer expanded clones and increased TCR diversity were shown by the long-lived group, suggesting age selection. Observed TCR beta diversity per million T cells fell roughly linearly with age, and a significant reduction was already apparent by age around 40. Because profiling used bulk unsorted PBMCs, naive and antigen-experienced compartments could not be compared conclusively. Because donor CMV infection status was unknown, age-related changes in expanded clonotypes were potentially confounded. Total diversity estimates from one million sequenced T cells were considered lower bounds and underestimates. Observed TCR beta diversity correlated strongly with the percentage of naive T cells measured by flow cytometry.

Systemically healthy Caucasian individuals from Russia, over 30 in total and aged roughly 6 to 90 years, were included as donors. Each donor gave approximately 9.4 milliliters of peripheral blood, drawn into EDTA-treated Vacutainer tubes. Ficoll-Paque density-gradient centrifugation was used to isolate PBMCs, with at least 6 million obtained per sample. Total RNA, at least 6 micrograms per sample, was extracted from PBMCs with Trizol reagent. Naive CD45RAhigh/CD27high T cell percentages were measured by flow cytometry on a PBMC aliquot from every donor. What was sequenced was blood. The sequence derives from a woman aged 60-75 years in good health.

The CDR3 region has the sequence CASSFVDPEQFF. The nucleotide sequence is TGTGCCAGCAGCTTCGTGGACCCCGAGCAGTTCTTC. Here the chain combines TRBV5-6 and TRBJ2-1, with an unclear D gene assignment. The CDR3 holds 12 amino acids from the cysteine to the phenylalanine. The CDR3 DNA has 36 bases and is translated from base 1. V is reduced by 2 bases and J by 10 bases, leaving a spacing of 10 bases between them. In the germline V gene, CDR1 corresponds to SGHDT and CDR2 to YYEEEE.